These 6 T cell receptor beta chains originate from one sample sequenced in a study of control samples from healthy donors and cancer patients. Some clones are missing from TCRdb's copy, which holds only in-frame ones; the method was immunoSEQ multiplex PCR. Recorded for this sample: about 190,000 clones. Sample: blood. These receptors were taken from a woman aged 25 to 39 in good health.

The rearrangement joins TRBV3-1 (or the pseudogene TRBV3-2) to TRBJ2-7; a possible D gene is TRBD1 (8 bases). The germline CDR1 and CDR2 sequences are LGHDT and YNNKEL (reference sequence). Between the trimmed V and J ends, which lost 1 base and 12 bases, there was a span of 13 bases. The length of the CDR3 is 12 residues. For the CDR3, the DNA is TGTGCCAGCAGCCAAGGGACAGGGAGGGGGTACTTC. It specifies CASSQGTGRGYF.

The chain has TRBV7-3 and TRBJ2-1, with a weak D call TRBD1 (5 bases). The CDR3 is 13 amino acids. V gave up 5 bases and J gave up 6 bases, with 11 bases separating them. CDR1 and CDR2 (germline): SGHTA, FQGTGA. Written as DNA, the CDR3 is TGTGCCAGCAGCACGTACAGGACCAATGAGCAGTTCTTC. Amino acids: CASSTYRTNEQFF.

This chain joins TRBV7-9 and TRBJ1-1; D possibly corresponds to TRBD1 (5 bases). Trimming took off 0 bases at V and 8 bases at J, with 10 bases between the two ends. This CDR3 is built from 13 residues. Germline values: CDR1 SEHNR, CDR2 FQNEAQ (reference sequence). CDR3 residues: CASSLAGHPEAFF. The CDR3 nucleotides are TGTGCCAGCAGCTTAGCCGGACACCCCGAAGCTTTCTTT.

The chain couples TRBV6-2 or TRBV6-3 to TRBJ1-1, with 7 positions matching TRBD1. The CDR3 contains 15 residues. CDR1 is MNHEY, CDR2 SVGEGT, per germline. With V trimmed by 1 base and J by 6 bases, 8 bases remained unmatched. DNA for the CDR3: TGTGCCAGCAGTTACTACAGGGGTTCGGGCGCTGAAGCTTTCTTT. Translation gives CASSYYRGSGAEAFF.

The chain is built from TRBV6-6 and TRBJ1-4; D is perhaps TRBD1 (5 bases). The CDR3 consists of 15 residues. Trimming left V 2 bases short and J 8 bases short, with 15 bases between. Germline CDR1 and CDR2: MNHNY and SVGAGI (reference sequence). CDR3 protein: CASSYGRVLGEKLFF. For the CDR3, the DNA is TGTGCCAGCAGTTACGGCAGGGTCCTTGGGGAAAAACTGTTTTTT.

Details on this clone: The missing conserved phenylalanine or tryptophan at the end of this CDR3 makes a read error likely. Because the CDR3's place on the DNA is in doubt, the DNA is left out and the CDR3 is given as listed by TCRdb. The gene calls are TRBV23-1 and TRBJ1-4. TRBV23-1 is an ORF; its function is uncertain. The CDR3 is 8 residues long, ends included. CDR3: CASSQSRG.